This T cell receptor beta chain stems from a study of T cell responses to AZD1222 COVID-19 vaccine. Broader study findings: Donors were mostly white British, more females; clonal diversity possibly underestimated.

Concerning this clone itself: What it recognizes is unknown.

Here immunoSEQ multiplex PCR was the method, and the copy in TCRdb shows in-frame clones only, minus some. The sample lists 180,000 or so clones; roughly nine tenths were seen once. After removal of 4 bases from V and 5 bases from J, the junction contained 10 bases not matched to a gene. The CDR3 extends over 17 amino acids. The germline V gene encodes CDR1 SGDLS and CDR2 YYNGEE. The chain has TRBV9 and TRBJ2-5; TRBD2 aligns across 14 bases. This TCR came from an adult who received the AZD1222 COVID-19 vaccine. The sequencing used peripheral blood, collected 28 days after the second AZD1222 dose. CDR3 protein: CASSSHGTSGRKETQYF. CDR3 nucleotides: TGTGCCAGCAGCAGTCACGGGACTAGCGGGAGAAAGGAGACCCAGTACTTC.